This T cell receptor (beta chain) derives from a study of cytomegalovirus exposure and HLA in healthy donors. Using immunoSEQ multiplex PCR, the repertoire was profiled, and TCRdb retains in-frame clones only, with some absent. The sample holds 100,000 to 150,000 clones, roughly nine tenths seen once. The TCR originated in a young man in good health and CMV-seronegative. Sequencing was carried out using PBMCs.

CDR3 bases: TGCGCCAGCAGTCGACCGGGACAGGGAATCTCACGGGAGCAGTACTTC. It is translated as CASSRPGQGISREQYF. The chain recombines TRBV4-1 with TRBJ2-7; TRBD1 aligns across 9 bases. The ends lost 6 bases at V and 7 bases at J; junction bases unmatched: 16. Germline values: CDR1 MGHRA, CDR2 YSYEKL. The CDR3 extends over 16 amino acids.